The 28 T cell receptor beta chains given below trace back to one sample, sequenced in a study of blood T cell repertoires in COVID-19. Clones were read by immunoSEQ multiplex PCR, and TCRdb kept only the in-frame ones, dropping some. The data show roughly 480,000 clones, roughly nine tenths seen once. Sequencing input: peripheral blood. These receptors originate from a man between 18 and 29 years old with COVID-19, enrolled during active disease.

The CDR3, as DNA: TGTGCCAGCACGGGACAGGACAATCAGCCCCAGCATTTT. Its translation is CASTGQDNQPQHF. The gene calls are TRBV2 and TRBJ1-5, with 8 bases aligning to TRBD1. V dropped 7 bases and J dropped 3; count of bases not matched to a gene: 2. CDR3 length equals 13 residues. CDR1 SNHLY and CDR2 FYNNEI come from the germline V gene.

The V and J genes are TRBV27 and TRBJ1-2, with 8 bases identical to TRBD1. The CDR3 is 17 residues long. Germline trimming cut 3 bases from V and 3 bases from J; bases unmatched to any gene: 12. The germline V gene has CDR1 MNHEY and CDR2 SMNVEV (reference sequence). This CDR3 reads CASSFRVPGQVDYGYTF. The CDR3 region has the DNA TGTGCCAGCAGTTTCCGCGTCCCGGGACAGGTCGACTATGGCTACACCTTC.

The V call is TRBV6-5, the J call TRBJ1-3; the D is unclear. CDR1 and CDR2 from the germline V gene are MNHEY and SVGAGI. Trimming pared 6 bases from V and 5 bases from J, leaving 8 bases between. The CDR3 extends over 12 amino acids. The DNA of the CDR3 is TGTGCCAGCAGGAGCCAAAGAAACACCATATATTTT. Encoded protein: CASRSQRNTIYF.

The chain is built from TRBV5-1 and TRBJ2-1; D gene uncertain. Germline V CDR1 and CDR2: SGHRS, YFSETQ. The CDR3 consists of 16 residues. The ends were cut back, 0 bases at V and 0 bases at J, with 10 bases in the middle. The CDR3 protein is CASSLGAASSYNEQFF. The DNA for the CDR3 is TGCGCCAGCAGCTTGGGAGCCGCGAGCTCCTACAATGAGCAGTTCTTC.

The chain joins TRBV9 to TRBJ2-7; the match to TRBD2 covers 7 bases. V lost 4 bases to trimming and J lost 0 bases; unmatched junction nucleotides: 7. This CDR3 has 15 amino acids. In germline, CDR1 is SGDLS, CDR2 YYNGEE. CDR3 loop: CASSSAGGSSYEQYF. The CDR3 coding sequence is TGTGCCAGCAGCTCCGCGGGCGGGAGCTCCTACGAGCAGTACTTC.

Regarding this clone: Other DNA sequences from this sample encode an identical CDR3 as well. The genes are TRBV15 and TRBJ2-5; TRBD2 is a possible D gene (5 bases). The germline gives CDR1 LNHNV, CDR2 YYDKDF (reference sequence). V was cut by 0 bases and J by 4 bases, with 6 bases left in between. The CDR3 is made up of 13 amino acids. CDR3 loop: CATSRDRGETQYF. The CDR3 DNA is TGTGCCACCAGCAGAGATCGGGGAGAGACCCAGTACTTC.

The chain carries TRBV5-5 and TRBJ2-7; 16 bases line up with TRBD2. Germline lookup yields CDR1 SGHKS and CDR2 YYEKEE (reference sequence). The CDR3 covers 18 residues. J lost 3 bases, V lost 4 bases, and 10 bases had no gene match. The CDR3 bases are TGTGCCAGCAGCCGGGACAGGGGACTAGCGGGAGGGTTCTACGAGCAGTACTTC. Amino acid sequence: CASSRDRGLAGGFYEQYF.

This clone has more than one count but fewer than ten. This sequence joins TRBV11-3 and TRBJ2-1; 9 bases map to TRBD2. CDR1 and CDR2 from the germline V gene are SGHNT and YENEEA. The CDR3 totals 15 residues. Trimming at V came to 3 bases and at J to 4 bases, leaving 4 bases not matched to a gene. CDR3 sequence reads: CASSFGGRGYNEQFF. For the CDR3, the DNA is TGTGCCAGCAGCTTCGGCGGGAGGGGTTACAATGAGCAGTTCTTC.

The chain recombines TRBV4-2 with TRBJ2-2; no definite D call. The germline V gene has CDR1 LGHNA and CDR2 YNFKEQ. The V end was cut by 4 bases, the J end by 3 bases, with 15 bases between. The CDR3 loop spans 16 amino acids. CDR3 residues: CASSPPLLTHTGELFF. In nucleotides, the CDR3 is TGTGCCAGCAGCCCACCTCTGCTCACTCACACCGGGGAGCTGTTTTTT.

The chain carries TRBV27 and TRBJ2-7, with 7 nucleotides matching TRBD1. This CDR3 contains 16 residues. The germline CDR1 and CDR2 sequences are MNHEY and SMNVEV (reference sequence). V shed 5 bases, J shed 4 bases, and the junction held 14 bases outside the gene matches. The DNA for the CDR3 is TGTGCCAGCAGTCTTTATCCGACAGGGAAAGGGTACGAGCAGTACTTC. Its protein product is CASSLYPTGKGYEQYF.

The CDR3 protein is CAISESKGDSPNQETQYF. Written as DNA, the CDR3 is TGTGCCATCAGTGAGTCGAAAGGGGACTCTCCTAACCAAGAGACCCAGTACTTC. The genes are TRBV10-3 and TRBJ2-5; D perhaps matches TRBD2 (6 bases). The V end was cut by 0 bases, the J end by 0 bases, with 17 bases between. The length of the CDR3 is 18 residues. The germline V gene encodes CDR1 ENHRY and CDR2 SYGVKD.

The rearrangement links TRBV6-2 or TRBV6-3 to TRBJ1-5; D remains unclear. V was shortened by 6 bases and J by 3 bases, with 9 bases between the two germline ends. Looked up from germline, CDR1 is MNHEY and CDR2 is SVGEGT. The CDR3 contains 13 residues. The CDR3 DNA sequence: TGTGCCAGCAGCGGTGACACCAATCAGCCCCAGCATTTT. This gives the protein CASSGDTNQPQHF.

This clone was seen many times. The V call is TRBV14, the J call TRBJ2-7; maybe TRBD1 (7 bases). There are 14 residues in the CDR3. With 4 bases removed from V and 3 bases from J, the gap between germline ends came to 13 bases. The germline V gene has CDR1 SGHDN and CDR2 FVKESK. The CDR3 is CASSPAGGGYEQYF. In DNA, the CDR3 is TGTGCCAGCAGCCCGGCAGGGGGAGGCTACGAGCAGTACTTC.

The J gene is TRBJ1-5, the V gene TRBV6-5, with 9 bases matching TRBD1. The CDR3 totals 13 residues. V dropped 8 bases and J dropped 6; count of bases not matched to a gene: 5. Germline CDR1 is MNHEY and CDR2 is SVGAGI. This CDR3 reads CASWDRVGQPQHF. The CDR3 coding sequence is TGTGCCAGCTGGGACAGGGTAGGTCAGCCCCAGCATTTT.

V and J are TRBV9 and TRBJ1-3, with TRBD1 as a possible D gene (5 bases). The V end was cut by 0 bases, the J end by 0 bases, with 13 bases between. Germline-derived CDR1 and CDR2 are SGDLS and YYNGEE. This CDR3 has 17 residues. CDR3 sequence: CASSVAAGFTSGNTIYF. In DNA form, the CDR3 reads TGTGCCAGCAGCGTAGCTGCAGGGTTCACCTCTGGAAACACCATATATTTT.

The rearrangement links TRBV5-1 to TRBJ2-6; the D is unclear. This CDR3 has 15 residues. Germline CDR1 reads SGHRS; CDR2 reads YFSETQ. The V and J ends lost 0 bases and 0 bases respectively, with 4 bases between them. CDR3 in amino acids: CASSLARSGANVLTF. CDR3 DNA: TGCGCCAGCAGCTTGGCGCGCTCTGGGGCCAACGTCCTGACTTTC.

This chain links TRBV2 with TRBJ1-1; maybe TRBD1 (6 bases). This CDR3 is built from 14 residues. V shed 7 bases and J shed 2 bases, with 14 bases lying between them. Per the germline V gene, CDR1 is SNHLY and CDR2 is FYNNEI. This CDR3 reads CASTPRTANTEAFF. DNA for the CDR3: TGTGCCAGCACCCCCAGGACAGCAAACACTGAAGCTTTCTTT.

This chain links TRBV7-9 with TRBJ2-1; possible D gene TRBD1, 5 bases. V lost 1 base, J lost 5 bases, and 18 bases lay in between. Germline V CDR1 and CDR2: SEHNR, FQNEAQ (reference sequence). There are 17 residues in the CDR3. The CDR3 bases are TGTGCCAGCAGCTTAGACAGTGGGGCCCGCCGAAACAATGAGCAGTTCTTC. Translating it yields CASSLDSGARRNNEQFF.

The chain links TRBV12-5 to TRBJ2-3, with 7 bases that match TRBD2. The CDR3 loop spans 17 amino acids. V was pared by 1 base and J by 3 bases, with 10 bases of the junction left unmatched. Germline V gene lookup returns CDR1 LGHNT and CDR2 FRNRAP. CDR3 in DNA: TGTGCTAGTGGTTTGGATTCGGGCGGGGGTGGAACAGATACGCAGTATTTT. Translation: CASGLDSGGGGTDTQYF.

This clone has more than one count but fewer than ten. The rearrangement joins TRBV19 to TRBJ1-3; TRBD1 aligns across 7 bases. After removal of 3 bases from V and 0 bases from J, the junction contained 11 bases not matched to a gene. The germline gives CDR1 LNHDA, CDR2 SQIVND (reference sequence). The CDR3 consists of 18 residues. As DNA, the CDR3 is TGTGCCAGTAGTATCGGGGTCACGTGGGACAGCTCTGGAAACACCATATATTTT. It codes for CASSIGVTWDSSGNTIYF.

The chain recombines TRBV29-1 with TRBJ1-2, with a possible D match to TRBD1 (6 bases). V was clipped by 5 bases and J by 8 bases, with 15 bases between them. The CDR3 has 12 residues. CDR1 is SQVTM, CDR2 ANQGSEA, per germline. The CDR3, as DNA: TGCAGCGTTTTCGAGGGGGACGGGGGCTACACCTTC. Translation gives CSVFEGDGGYTF.

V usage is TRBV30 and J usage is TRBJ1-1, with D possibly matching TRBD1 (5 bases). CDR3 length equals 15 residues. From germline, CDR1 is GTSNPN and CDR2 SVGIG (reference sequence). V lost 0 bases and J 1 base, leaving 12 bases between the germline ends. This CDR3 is CAWSVWGTGNTEAFF. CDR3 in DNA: TGTGCCTGGAGTGTATGGGGGACTGGGAACACTGAAGCTTTCTTT. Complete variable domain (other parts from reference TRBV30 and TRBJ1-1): SQTIHQWPATLVQPVGSPLSLECTVEGTSNPNLYWYRQAAGRGLQLLFYSVGIGQISSEVPQNLSASRPQDRQFILSSKKLLLSDSGFYLCAWSVWGTGNTEAFFGQGTRLTVV.

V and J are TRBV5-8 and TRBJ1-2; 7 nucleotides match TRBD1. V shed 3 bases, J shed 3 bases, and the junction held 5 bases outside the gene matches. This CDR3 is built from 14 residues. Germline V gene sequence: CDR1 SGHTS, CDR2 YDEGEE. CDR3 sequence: CASSSGTVYYGYTF. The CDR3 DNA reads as TGTGCCAGCAGCTCCGGGACAGTCTACTATGGCTACACCTTC.

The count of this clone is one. The CDR3 DNA follows: TGTGCCAGTAGTGCCACGGGATCAAAGCAAGAGACCCAGTACTTC. Protein sequence: CASSATGSKQETQYF. V gene TRBV19 combines with J gene TRBJ2-5; D is perhaps TRBD2 (5 bases). Per the germline V gene, CDR1 is LNHDA and CDR2 is SQIVND (reference sequence). This CDR3 comprises 15 residues. The germline V and J ends were trimmed by 5 bases and 2 bases, with 15 bases remaining between them. Full variable domain (outside the CDR3, taken from reference TRBV19 and TRBJ2-5): DGGITQSPKYLFRKEGQNVTLSCEQNLNHDAMYWYRQDPGQGLRLIYYSQIVNDFQKGDIAEGYSVSREKKESFPLTVTSAQKNPTAFYLCASSATGSKQETQYFGPGTRLLVL.

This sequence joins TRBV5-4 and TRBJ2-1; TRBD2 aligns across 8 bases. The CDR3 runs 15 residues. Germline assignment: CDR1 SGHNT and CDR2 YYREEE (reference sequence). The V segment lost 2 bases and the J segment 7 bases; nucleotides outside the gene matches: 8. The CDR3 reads CASSFERGRANEQFF. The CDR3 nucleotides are TGTGCCAGCAGCTTCGAGCGGGGGCGGGCGAATGAGCAGTTCTTC. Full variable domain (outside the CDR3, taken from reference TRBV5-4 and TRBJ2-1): ETGVTQSPTHLIKTRGQQVTLRCSSQSGHNTVSWYQQALGQGPQFIFQYYREEENGRGNFPPRFSGLQFPNYSSELNVNALELDDSALYLCASSFERGRANEQFFGPGTRLTVL.

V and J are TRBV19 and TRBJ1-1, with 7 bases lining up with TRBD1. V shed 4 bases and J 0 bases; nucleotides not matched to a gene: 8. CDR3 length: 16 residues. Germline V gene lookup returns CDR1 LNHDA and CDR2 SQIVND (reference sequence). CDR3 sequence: CASSTRQGRLNTEAFF. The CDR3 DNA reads TGTGCCAGTAGTACCCGACAGGGTAGACTGAACACTGAAGCTTTCTTT. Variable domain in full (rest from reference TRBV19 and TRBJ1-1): DGGITQSPKYLFRKEGQNVTLSCEQNLNHDAMYWYRQDPGQGLRLIYYSQIVNDFQKGDIAEGYSVSREKKESFPLTVTSAQKNPTAFYLCASSTRQGRLNTEAFFGQGTRLTVV.

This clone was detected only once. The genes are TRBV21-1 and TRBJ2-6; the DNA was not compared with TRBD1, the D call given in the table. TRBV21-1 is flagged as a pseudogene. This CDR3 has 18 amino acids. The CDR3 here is CASSKQRTGLSGANVLTF. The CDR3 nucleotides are TGTGCCAGCAGCAAACAAAGGACAGGCCTATCTGGGGCCAACGTCCTGACTTTC.

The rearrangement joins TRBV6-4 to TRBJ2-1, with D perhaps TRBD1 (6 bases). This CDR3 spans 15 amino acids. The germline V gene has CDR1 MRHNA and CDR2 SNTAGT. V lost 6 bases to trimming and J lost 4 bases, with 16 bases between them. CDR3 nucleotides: TGTGCCAGCAGCCGACACAGGGACGATTACAATGAGCAGTTCTTC. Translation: CASSRHRDDYNEQFF.